These 4 T cell receptor beta chains originate from one sample sequenced in a study of cytomegalovirus exposure and HLA in healthy donors. PCR used 60 Vbeta primers and 13 Jbeta primers. Libraries were prepared by immunoSEQ multiplex PCR; TCRdb keeps only in-frame clonotypes and omits some of them. There are some 150,000 clones in the sample; 65% to 75% occur only once, and 2% to 2.5% lies in the top ten. Sequenced input: PBMCs. Source of these receptors: a human donor in good health.

This chain connects TRBV2 to TRBJ1-2; D gene uncertain. CDR1 is SNHLY and CDR2 is FYNNEI in the germline V gene. CDR3 length: 11 amino acids. Deletions cut 4 bases from V and 4 bases from J, with 4 bases between. The CDR3 region has the DNA TGTGCCAGCAGTGGCGGCTATGGCTACACCTTC. Its translation: CASSGGYGYTF.

This clone occurred a few times. The chain recombines TRBV29-1 with TRBJ2-1; no reliable D call. Per germline, CDR1 SQVTM and CDR2 ANQGSEA. This CDR3 region has 13 residues. The V end was cut by 0 bases, the J end by 8 bases, with 11 bases between. CDR3 in amino acids: CSVEDLSLYEQFF. DNA for the CDR3: TGCAGCGTTGAAGATCTTTCGTTGTATGAGCAGTTCTTC.

For the CDR3, the DNA is TGCACCAGCAGCCCCGGAGGGGCAGCGGGGGGGCTAAATGAGCAGTTCTTC. Amino acids: CTSSPGGAAGGLNEQFF. This chain connects TRBV1 to TRBJ2-1; TRBD2, the table's D call, lacks a check against the DNA. TRBV1 is marked as a pseudogene. The CDR3 runs to 17 residues.

This clone was counted a few times. V is TRBV11-1 and J is TRBJ1-1; the D is unclear. Germline V CDR1 and CDR2: SGHAT, FQDESV (reference sequence). V was trimmed by 8 bases and J by 1 base, leaving 8 bases between them. The CDR3 runs to 12 residues. CDR3 coding DNA: TGTGCCAGCGGCCCCAGGAACACTGAAGCTTTCTTT. Translated, it gives CASGPRNTEAFF. Full variable domain (rest looked up from reference TRBV11-1 and TRBJ1-1): EAEVAQSPRYKITEKSQAVAFWCDPISGHATLYWYRQILGQGPELLVQFQDESVVDDSQLPKDRFSAERLKGVDSTLKIQPAELGDSAMYLCASGPRNTEAFFGQGTRLTVV.